This T cell receptor beta chain was recovered during a study of CD8 T cells in ankylosing spondylitis. Study-wide points: It was reported that disease-linked clones were significantly enriched in matched ankylosing spondylitis synovial fluid.

TCRdb itself ran the 5' RACE reads through MiXCR, one entry per CDR3 protein. The sample includes under 250,000 distinct CDR3 sequences, roughly 25% seen only once; the top ten take about 6.9%. This CDR3 spans 13 amino acids. CDR1 is DFQATT and CDR2 is SNEGSKA in the germline V gene (reference sequence). The ends were cut back, 6 bases at V and 5 bases at J, with 16 bases in the middle. In regard to this clonotype: Its antigen remains unidentified.

Material for sequencing was blood, either unsorted or a sorted T cell fraction (not recorded which). This receptor was obtained from a male donor with ankylosing spondylitis or in good health (not recorded which). This chain links TRBV20-1 with TRBJ1-1; no clear D gene. This chain's CDR3 is CSAILGLGTEAFF. In DNA, the CDR3 is TGCAGTGCCATATTAGGCCTCGGAACTGAAGCTTTCTTT.